The 7 T cell receptor beta chains in this list originate from one sample, sequenced in a study of blood T cell repertoires in COVID-19. Measured with immunoSEQ multiplex PCR; TCRdb has only the in-frame clones, and not every one. The table has around 200,000 clones, approximately 84% seen once. The source material was peripheral blood. The receptors originated from a middle-aged man with active or convalescent COVID-19.

V and J are TRBV29-1 and TRBJ1-2, with D maybe TRBD1 (5 bases). CDR1 is SQVTM and CDR2 is ANQGSEA in the germline V gene. Trimming cost V 3 bases and J 0 bases, with 11 bases left between them. The CDR3 has 14 residues. The CDR3 DNA is TGCAGCGTTGATGTGGGCAGGGCTAACTATGGCTACACCTTC. It encodes CSVDVGRANYGYTF.

The chain couples TRBV30 to TRBJ2-5, with 8 bases aligning to TRBD1. The CDR3 runs 13 residues. V shed 2 bases and J 5 bases; nucleotides not matched to a gene: 4. CDR1 is GTSNPN and CDR2 is SVGIG in the germline V gene (reference sequence). CDR3 nucleotide sequence: TGTGCCTGGAGTCCCAGGGGGCGGGAGACCCAGTACTTC. Protein sequence: CAWSPRGRETQYF.

The rearrangement joins TRBV9 to TRBJ1-6; perhaps TRBD1 as D (6 bases). Germline V gene data show CDR1 as SGDLS and CDR2 as YYNGEE. The V gene lost 0 bases and the J gene lost 14 bases, with 9 bases spanning the gap. The CDR3 loop spans 12 amino acids. CDR3 residues: CASSVEGGALHF. The CDR3 coding sequence is TGTGCCAGCAGCGTAGAGGGGGGGGCCCTCCACTTT.

V and J are TRBV19 and TRBJ1-2; maybe TRBD1 (5 bases). CDR1 and CDR2 (germline): LNHDA, SQIVND (reference sequence). Between the trimmed V and J ends, which lost 5 bases and 8 bases, there was a span of 18 bases. The CDR3 loop spans 14 amino acids. The CDR3 reads CASSFRREGVGYTF. DNA of the CDR3: TGTGCCAGTAGTTTCCGGCGTGAAGGGGTCGGCTACACCTTC.

V and J are TRBV24-1 and TRBJ2-1, with 8 bases fitting TRBD1. Trimming at V came to 5 bases and at J to 5 bases, leaving 7 bases not matched to a gene. CDR3 length equals 15 residues. Germline CDR1 is KGHDR and CDR2 is SFDVKD. DNA of the CDR3: TGTGCCACCAGTGCCTTGGACAGGGAAGACAATGAGCAGTTCTTC. Protein: CATSALDREDNEQFF.

This clone was detected only once. The chain joins TRBV5-1 to TRBJ1-1; maybe TRBD1 (5 bases). Per germline, CDR1 SGHRS and CDR2 YFSETQ. V lost 0 bases and J 4 bases, leaving 19 bases between the germline ends. This CDR3 has 17 amino acids. CDR3 sequence: CASSLASTGAGSTEAFF. The CDR3 DNA reads as TGCGCCAGCAGCTTGGCCTCGACCGGGGCGGGGAGCACTGAAGCTTTCTTT.

V and J are TRBV29-1 and TRBJ2-7, with 13 positions matching TRBD2. V shed 5 bases, J shed 6 bases, and the junction held 7 bases outside the gene matches. The V gene's germline CDR1 is SQVTM and CDR2 ANQGSEA. This CDR3 region has 14 residues. In DNA form, the CDR3 reads TGCAGCGTTCGAGAGGGACTAGCGGGGTTCGAGCAGTACTTC. This codes for CSVREGLAGFEQYF.